What follows are 27 T cell receptor beta chains derived from one specimen sequenced in a study of blood T cell repertoires in COVID-19. Data came from immunoSEQ multiplex PCR; TCRdb stores just in-frame clones and leaves some out. The data contain approximately 300,000 clones, around 82% of them seen just once; the ten biggest clones take up about 1.2%. Sample: peripheral blood. Receptors were obtained from a woman aged 50 to 60 with acute or convalescent COVID-19.

The chain has TRBV18 and TRBJ1-5; 9 positions agree with TRBD1. The CDR3 is made up of 16 amino acids. Trimming cost V 3 bases and J 0 bases; bases outside gene matches: 3. Germline V gene sequence: CDR1 KGHSH, CDR2 LQKENI. The CDR3 DNA is TGTGCCAGCTCACCCCTGACAGGGGGTAGCAATCAGCCCCAGCATTTT. Its translation is CASSPLTGGSNQPQHF.

The gene calls are TRBV7-2 and TRBJ2-5; 12 positions agree with TRBD2. J gave up 9 bases and V 0 bases, and 2 bases lay outside the gene matches. This CDR3 contains 14 residues. The germline gives CDR1 SGHTA, CDR2 FQGNSA. The CDR3 DNA sequence: TGTGCCAGCAGCTTAGCGACTAGCGGGAGCTCCCAGTACTTC. Translating gives CASSLATSGSSQYF.

The rearrangement uses TRBV3-1 (or the pseudogene TRBV3-2) and TRBJ2-2, with 7 bases matching TRBD1. V trimming: 1 base; J trimming: 7 bases; junction bases outside the gene matches: 9. The V gene's germline CDR1 is LGHDT and CDR2 YNNKEL (reference sequence). This CDR3 has 16 residues. DNA for the CDR3: TGTGCCAGCAGCCAAGCTCGTAGTGGGGACAGCGGGGAGCTGTTTTTT. It yields the protein CASSQARSGDSGELFF.

CDR3 sequence: CASSLVGGAGYGYTF. The CDR3 DNA is TGTGCCAGCAGCTTGGTAGGGGGCGCCGGCTATGGCTACACCTTC. The chain recombines TRBV11-2 with TRBJ1-2, with 7 bases that match TRBD1. Trimming cost V 3 bases and J 4 bases; bases outside gene matches: 8. The CDR3 consists of 15 residues. In germline, CDR1 is SGHAT, CDR2 FQNNGV.

The V call is TRBV5-1, the J call TRBJ2-5; 10 bases align to TRBD2. CDR1 is SGHRS, CDR2 YFSETQ, per germline. There are 15 residues in the CDR3. Trimming at V came to 0 bases and at J to 4 bases, leaving 3 bases not matched to a gene. The CDR3 loop reads CASSLAASGRETQYF. The CDR3 region has the DNA TGCGCCAGCAGCTTGGCGGCTAGCGGGAGAGAGACCCAGTACTTC. Full variable domain (missing parts from reference TRBV5-1 and TRBJ2-5): KAGVTQTPRYLIKTRGQQVTLSCSPISGHRSVSWYQQTPGQGLQFLFEYFSETQRNKGNFPGRFSGRQFSNSRSEMNVSTLELGDSALYLCASSLAASGRETQYFGPGTRLLVL.

Only a few counts were recorded for this clone. The junction and the germline gene differ at one end; a read error may be behind it. The chain employs TRBV29-1 and TRBJ2-5, with 13 bases that match TRBD2. There are 15 residues in the CDR3. Germline V gives CDR1 SQVTM, CDR2 ANQGSEA. The CDR3 coding sequence is TGCAGCGTTACCCGGACTAGCGGGGGCCAAGGGACCCAGTACTTC. As protein: CSVTRTSGGQGTQYF.

V is TRBV9 and J is TRBJ2-2; D might be TRBD1 (6 bases). Germline CDR1 is SGDLS and CDR2 is YYNGEE. Trimming took off 0 bases at V and 8 bases at J, with 20 bases between the two ends. This CDR3 contains 17 residues. The CDR3 DNA reads TGTGCCAGCAGCGTAGGCAGGGGAACAGTGGCAGCGGGGGAGCTGTTTTTT. Its translation is CASSVGRGTVAAGELFF.

There are a few counts of this clone. The chain has TRBV30 and TRBJ1-5, with D unclear. V lost 5 bases to trimming and J lost 6 bases, with 14 bases between them. Looked up from germline, CDR1 is GTSNPN and CDR2 is SVGIG (reference sequence). CDR3 length equals 13 residues. The CDR3 protein is CAWGHQEVQPQHF. Written as DNA, the CDR3 is TGTGCCTGGGGCCATCAGGAGGTTCAGCCCCAGCATTTT.

The CDR3 DNA reads TGTGCCAGCAGCTTAGATACTAGCAATATCTACGAGCAGTACTTC. Protein: CASSLDTSNIYEQYF. V usage is TRBV7-2 and J usage is TRBJ2-7; D may be TRBD2 (6 bases). The CDR3 loop spans 15 amino acids. Germline lookup yields CDR1 SGHTA and CDR2 FQGNSA. Trimming cost V 1 base and J 3 bases, with 13 bases left between them.

Here the CDR3 DNA reads TGCGCCAGCAGCCAAGAGAGAGGGGGAGGGGACGAGCAGTACTTC. Protein sequence: CASSQERGGGDEQYF. The chain couples TRBV4-1 to TRBJ2-7; D possibly corresponds to TRBD2 (7 bases). The CDR3 consists of 15 residues. V lost 0 bases, J lost 5 bases, and 14 bases lay in between. Germline V gene sequence: CDR1 MGHRA, CDR2 YSYEKL.

This clone came up a few times. This rearrangement joins TRBV7-8 to TRBJ2-7; D is unclear. V was trimmed by 5 bases and J by 3 bases, leaving 8 bases between them. This CDR3 contains 12 residues. CDR1 is SGHVS, CDR2 FQNEAQ, per germline. The CDR3 loop reads CASSPVRYEQYF. The CDR3 DNA reads as TGTGCCAGCAGCCCAGTTCGCTACGAGCAGTACTTC. The variable domain in full, with the rest retrieved from reference TRBV7-8 and TRBJ2-7, is GAGVSQSPRYKVAKRGQDVALRCDPISGHVSLFWYQQALGQGPEFLTYFQNEAQLDKSGLPSDRFFAERPEGSVSTLKIQRTQQEDSAVYLCASSPVRYEQYFGPGTRLTVT.

The V and J genes are TRBV6-5 and TRBJ2-5; 7 bases line up with TRBD1. Per germline, CDR1 MNHEY and CDR2 SVGAGI. Unmatched junction bases numbered 4, after V lost 0 bases and J lost 9 bases. This CDR3 has 13 amino acids. CDR3: CASSYSGGPAQYF. DNA of the CDR3: TGTGCCAGCAGTTACTCAGGGGGCCCCGCCCAGTACTTC.

The V gene is TRBV18, the J gene TRBJ2-5; tentatively, D is TRBD1 (5 bases). Trimming stripped 2 bases from V and 1 base from J, with 8 bases between. The CDR3 length is 14 residues. Germline V gives CDR1 KGHSH, CDR2 LQKENI. The CDR3, as DNA: TGTGCCAGCTCACCAAGACAGATCCAAGAGACCCAGTACTTC. As protein: CASSPRQIQETQYF.

The DNA for the CDR3 is TGTGCCAGCAGCGCGGAATGGAGCTCTGGAAACACCATATATTTT. This translates into CASSAEWSSGNTIYF. V is TRBV9 and J is TRBJ1-3; D not certain. V lost 3 bases to trimming and J lost 0 bases, with 10 bases between them. Germline V gives CDR1 SGDLS, CDR2 YYNGEE. The CDR3 covers 15 residues.

This clone was found once. This sequence joins TRBV3-1 (or the pseudogene TRBV3-2) and TRBJ1-3; 8 bases match TRBD1. V lost 3 bases, J lost 4 bases, and 5 bases stayed unmatched. The CDR3 consists of 15 residues. Germline lookup yields CDR1 LGHDT and CDR2 YNNKEL (reference sequence). Here the CDR3 reads CASSQSDRAGNTIYF. CDR3 sequence (DNA): TGTGCCAGCAGCCAGTCGGACAGGGCAGGAAACACCATATATTTT.

The chain recombines TRBV20-1 with TRBJ2-4, with D uncertain. The CDR3 spans 11 residues. Trimming removed 7 bases at V and 6 bases at J, with 10 bases between. Per germline, CDR1 DFQATT and CDR2 SNEGSKA (reference sequence). The CDR3 spells CSGTDRNIQYF. The CDR3, as DNA: TGCAGTGGAACAGATAGAAACATTCAGTACTTC.

This clone is a singleton in its sample. The chain combines TRBV10-3 with TRBJ1-2, with TRBD1 identical over 8 bases. The CDR3 runs 17 residues. Trimming at V came to 0 bases and at J to 0 bases, leaving 6 bases not matched to a gene. The germline V gene has CDR1 ENHRY and CDR2 SYGVKD. CDR3 coding DNA: TGTGCCATCAGTGAGTCGACAGGGGCAGGGGCTAACTATGGCTACACCTTC. Its translation is CAISESTGAGANYGYTF.

This clone was seen a single time. This CDR3 is CASSPQGLVAQHF. DNA for the CDR3: TGTGCCAGCAGCCCGCAGGGTCTGGTGGCCCAGCATTTT. This chain links TRBV7-2 with TRBJ1-5, with a weak D call TRBD1 (5 bases). Trimming removed 5 bases from V and 11 bases from J, with 16 bases in between. Germline values: CDR1 SGHTA, CDR2 FQGNSA. This CDR3 is 13 amino acids long.

This rearrangement joins TRBV19 to TRBJ1-4, with D possibly matching TRBD1 (5 bases). Germline-derived CDR1 and CDR2 are LNHDA and SQIVND (reference sequence). V lost 3 bases and J 8 bases, leaving 16 bases between the germline ends. The CDR3 consists of 15 residues. The CDR3 is CASSIGFGRGEKLFF. As DNA, the CDR3 is TGTGCCAGTAGTATCGGATTTGGCCGGGGGGAAAAACTGTTTTTT.

The chain carries TRBV10-3 and TRBJ2-3; weak D call: TRBD1 (6 bases). In germline, CDR1 is ENHRY, CDR2 SYGVKD. The V gene lost 6 bases and the J gene lost 0 bases, with 7 bases spanning the gap. The CDR3 contains 13 residues. For the CDR3, the DNA is TGTGCCATCAGACAGGGAAGCACAGATACGCAGTATTTT. Translation gives CAIRQGSTDTQYF.

The chain employs TRBV9 and TRBJ1-4; 7 bases align to TRBD1. The CDR3 is 15 amino acids. The junction had 11 bases not matched to a gene; V was cut back by 4 bases and J by 8 bases. CDR1 SGDLS and CDR2 YYNGEE come from the germline V gene. The CDR3 loop is CASSSSGTVFEKLFF. The CDR3 DNA reads TGTGCCAGCAGCTCCTCCGGGACAGTGTTCGAAAAACTGTTTTTT.

This clone was picked up a small number of times. The chain is built from TRBV19 and TRBJ1-1, with a possible D match to TRBD1 (5 bases). The CDR3 sequence is 14 residues long. The V and J ends lost 5 bases and 1 base respectively, with 11 bases between them. Per germline, CDR1 LNHDA and CDR2 SQIVND (reference sequence). In DNA form, the CDR3 reads TGTGCCAGTAGTTCGTGGGGCACGAACACTGAAGCTTTCTTT. Residues: CASSSWGTNTEAFF.

V gene TRBV27 combines with J gene TRBJ2-5, with D possibly being TRBD2 (6 bases). V shed 3 bases and J shed 5 bases, with 13 bases lying between them. This CDR3 spans 14 amino acids. Germline lookup yields CDR1 MNHEY and CDR2 SMNVEV (reference sequence). Written as DNA, the CDR3 is TGTGCCAGCAGTTTTCGCGGGGAGTGGGAGACCCAGTACTTC. It encodes CASSFRGEWETQYF.

V usage is TRBV5-4 and J usage is TRBJ1-2; 8 bases are a match to TRBD1. Germline lookup yields CDR1 SGHNT and CDR2 YYREEE (reference sequence). The trim removed 4 bases at V and 8 bases at J, leaving 10 bases unmatched. This CDR3 is built from 14 residues. The CDR3 spells CASSVTGGSGGYTF. DNA of the CDR3: TGTGCCAGCAGCGTCACAGGGGGGTCTGGCGGCTACACCTTC. The variable domain in full, completed from reference TRBV5-4 and TRBJ1-2, reads ETGVTQSPTHLIKTRGQQVTLRCSSQSGHNTVSWYQQALGQGPQFIFQYYREEENGRGNFPPRFSGLQFPNYSSELNVNALELDDSALYLCASSVTGGSGGYTFGSGTRLTVV.

J is TRBJ2-7 and V is TRBV2; tentative D call: TRBD1 (5 bases). The CDR3 loop spans 13 amino acids. Trimming took 7 bases from V and 2 from J, leaving 12 bases between them. The germline gives CDR1 SNHLY, CDR2 FYNNEI. The CDR3 DNA is TGTGCCAGCACCGGTCAAGGGGCCTACGAGCAGTACGTC. Translating it yields CASTGQGAYEQYV.

This sequence joins TRBV27 and TRBJ1-4; a weak D match, TRBD1 (5 bases). The length of the CDR3 is 15 residues. The V and J ends lost 4 bases and 0 bases respectively, with 9 bases between them. Germline CDR1 is MNHEY and CDR2 is SMNVEV (reference sequence). CDR3 DNA: TGTGCCAGCAGTTCCACCAGGGCAACTAATGAAAAACTGTTTTTT. Its protein product is CASSSTRATNEKLFF.

The chain recombines TRBV20-1 with TRBJ2-1, with D possibly matching TRBD1 (5 bases). Looked up from germline, CDR1 is DFQATT and CDR2 is SNEGSKA (reference sequence). CDR3 length: 11 residues. V was pared by 1 base and J by 12 bases, with 10 bases between. The CDR3 nucleotides read TGCAGTGCTAGAGGTCAGGGCGGGCAGTTCTTC. This codes for CSARGQGGQFF.